This T cell receptor (beta chain) originates from a study of OX40 agonist ivuxolimab in advanced cancers. Only in-frame clones appear in the TCRdb table, and some are missing; sequencing was by immunoSEQ multiplex PCR. Among tens of thousands of clones listed, more than 80% were seen once. The CDR3 runs 12 residues. Trimming took 8 bases from V and 5 from J, leaving 12 bases between them. Germline CDR1 is WSHSY and CDR2 is SAAADI. The sample in question was CD4+ or CD8+ T cells sorted from blood, obtained in a trial of the OX40 agonist ivuxolimab. The receptor's source is an adult with an advanced solid tumor such as melanoma, head and neck, liver or kidney cancer. The V and J genes are TRBV10-2 and TRBJ2-5; possible D gene TRBD1, 5 bases. DNA of the CDR3: TGCGCCAGCCAGGGAAGTCGGGAGACCCAGTACTTC. The encoded protein is CASQGSRETQYF.